This T cell receptor (beta chain) was obtained from a study of T-cell reconstitution after alpha-beta-depleted transplantation in children. The TCRbeta library was prepared with unique molecular identifiers. TCRdb passed the PCR reads through MiXCR, listing each CDR3 protein once. The sample includes hundreds of thousands of distinct CDR3 sequences, 10% to 15% of them seen just once. Findings and caveats of the study: Reportedly, roughly two months post-transplant, alpha-beta T cells arose from several hundred expanded graft clones. One year after transplant, T-cell counts and diversity came mostly from newly produced T cells.

There are many counts of this clonotype. Its antigen is as yet unknown. The receptor comes from a girl aged 2 to 10 with congenital amegakaryocytic thrombocytopenia, due to receive a stem cell transplant. Sample: PBMCs, taken before TCRalphabeta/CD19-depleted stem cell transplant.

The DNA for the CDR3 is TGCAGTGCTATGAGGGTTTGGTCGGGATTAAGCTCCTACAATGAGCAGTTCTTC. Encoded protein: CSAMRVWSGLSSYNEQFF. This chain connects TRBV20-1 to TRBJ2-1; possible D gene TRBD2, 5 bases. This CDR3 has 18 residues. CDR1 DFQATT and CDR2 SNEGSKA come from the germline V gene (reference sequence). The ends were cut back, 4 bases at V and 0 bases at J, with 22 bases in the middle.